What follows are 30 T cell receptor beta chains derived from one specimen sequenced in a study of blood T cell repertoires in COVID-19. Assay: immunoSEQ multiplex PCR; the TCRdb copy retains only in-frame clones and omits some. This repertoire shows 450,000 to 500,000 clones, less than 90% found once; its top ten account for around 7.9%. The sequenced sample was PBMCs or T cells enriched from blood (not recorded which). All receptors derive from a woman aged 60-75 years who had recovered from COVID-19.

The CDR3 is CASGQGGYYGYTF. CDR3 sequence (DNA): TGTGCCAGCGGTCAGGGAGGATACTATGGCTACACCTTC. This chain joins TRBV2 and TRBJ1-2, with D possibly TRBD1 on 5 matching bases. Per germline, CDR1 SNHLY and CDR2 FYNNEI. The V and J ends lost 8 bases and 3 bases respectively, with 13 bases between them. The CDR3 covers 13 residues.

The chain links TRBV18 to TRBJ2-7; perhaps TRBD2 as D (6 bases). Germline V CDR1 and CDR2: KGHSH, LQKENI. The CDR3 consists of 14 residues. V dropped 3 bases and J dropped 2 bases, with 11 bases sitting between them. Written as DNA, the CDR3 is TGTGCCAGCTCACCCAACCCGGGGGCCTACGAGCAGTACGTC. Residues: CASSPNPGAYEQYV.

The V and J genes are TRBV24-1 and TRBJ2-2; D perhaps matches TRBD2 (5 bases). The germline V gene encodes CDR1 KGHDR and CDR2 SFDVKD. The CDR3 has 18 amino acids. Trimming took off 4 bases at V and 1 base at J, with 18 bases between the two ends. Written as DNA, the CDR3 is TGTGCCACCAGTGACCCCGGAGTCCCGGGGTTGAACACCGGGGAGCTGTTTTTT. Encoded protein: CATSDPGVPGLNTGELFF.

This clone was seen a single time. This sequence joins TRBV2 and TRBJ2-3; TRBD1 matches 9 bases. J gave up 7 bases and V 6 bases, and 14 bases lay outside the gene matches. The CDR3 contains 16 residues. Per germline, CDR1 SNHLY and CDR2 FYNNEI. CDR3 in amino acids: CASSPRTGDGRHTQYF. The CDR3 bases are TGTGCCAGCAGCCCAAGGACAGGGGATGGCCGACATACGCAGTATTTT.

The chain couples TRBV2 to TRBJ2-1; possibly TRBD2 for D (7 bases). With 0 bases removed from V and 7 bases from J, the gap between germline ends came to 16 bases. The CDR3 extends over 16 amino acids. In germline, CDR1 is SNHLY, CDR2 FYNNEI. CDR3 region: CASSEAGGALLNEQFF. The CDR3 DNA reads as TGTGCCAGCAGTGAAGCAGGGGGGGCCTTGTTGAATGAGCAGTTCTTC.

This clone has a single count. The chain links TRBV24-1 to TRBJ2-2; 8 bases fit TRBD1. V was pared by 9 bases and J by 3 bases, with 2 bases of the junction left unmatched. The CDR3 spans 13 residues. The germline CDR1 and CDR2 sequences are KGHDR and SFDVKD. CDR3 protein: CATGTGHTGELFF. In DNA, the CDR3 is TGTGCCACCGGGACAGGACACACCGGGGAGCTGTTTTTT.

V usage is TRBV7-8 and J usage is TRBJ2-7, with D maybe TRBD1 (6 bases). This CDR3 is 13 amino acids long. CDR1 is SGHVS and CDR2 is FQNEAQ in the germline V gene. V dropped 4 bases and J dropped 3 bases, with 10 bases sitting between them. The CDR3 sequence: CASSWDTLYEQYV. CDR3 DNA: TGTGCCAGCAGCTGGGACACCCTCTACGAGCAGTACGTC.

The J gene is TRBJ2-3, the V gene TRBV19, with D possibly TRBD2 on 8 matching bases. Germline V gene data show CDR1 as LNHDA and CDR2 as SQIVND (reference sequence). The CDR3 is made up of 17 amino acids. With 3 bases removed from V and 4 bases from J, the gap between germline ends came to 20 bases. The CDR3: CASSIGTGVAGSDTQYF. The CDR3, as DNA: TGTGCCAGTAGTATCGGAACAGGGGTAGCGGGGTCAGATACGCAGTATTTT. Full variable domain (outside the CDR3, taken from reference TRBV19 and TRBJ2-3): DGGITQSPKYLFRKEGQNVTLSCEQNLNHDAMYWYRQDPGQGLRLIYYSQIVNDFQKGDIAEGYSVSREKKESFPLTVTSAQKNPTAFYLCASSIGTGVAGSDTQYFGPGTRLTVL.

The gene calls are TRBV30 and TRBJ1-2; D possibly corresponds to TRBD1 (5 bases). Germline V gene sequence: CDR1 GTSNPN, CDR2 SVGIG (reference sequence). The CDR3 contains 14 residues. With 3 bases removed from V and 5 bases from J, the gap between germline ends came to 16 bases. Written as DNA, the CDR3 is TGTGCCTGGAGACCGGGACTCGGGTCATATGGCTACACCTTC. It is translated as CAWRPGLGSYGYTF.

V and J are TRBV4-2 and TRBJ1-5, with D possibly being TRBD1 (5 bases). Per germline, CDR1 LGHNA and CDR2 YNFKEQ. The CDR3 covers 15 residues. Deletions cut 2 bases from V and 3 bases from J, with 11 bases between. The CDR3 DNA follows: TGTGCCAGCAGCCAAACGGAAGGGGTCAATCAGCCCCAGCATTTT. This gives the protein CASSQTEGVNQPQHF.

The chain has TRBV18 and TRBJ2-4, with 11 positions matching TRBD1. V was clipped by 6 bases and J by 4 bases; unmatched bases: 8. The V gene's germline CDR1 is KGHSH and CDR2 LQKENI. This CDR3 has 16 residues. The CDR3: CASSHGQGAPKNIQYF. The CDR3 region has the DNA TGTGCCAGCTCTCACGGACAGGGGGCTCCTAAAAACATTCAGTACTTC.

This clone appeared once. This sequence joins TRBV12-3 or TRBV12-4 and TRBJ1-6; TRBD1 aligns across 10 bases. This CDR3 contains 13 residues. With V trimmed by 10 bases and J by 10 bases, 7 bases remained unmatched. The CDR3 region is CATKGQGDSPLHF. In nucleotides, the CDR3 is TGTGCCACCAAAGGACAGGGGGACTCACCCCTCCACTTT.

CDR3 DNA: TGTGCCAGCAGCCCAGTGAATCGGGGTAAAACTGAAGCTTTCTTT. Translating it yields CASSPVNRGKTEAFF. The chain uses TRBV7-9 and TRBJ1-1, with no clear D. Germline CDR1 and CDR2: SEHNR and FQNEAQ (reference sequence). This CDR3 is 15 amino acids long. Between the trimmed V and J ends, which lost 5 bases and 5 bases, there was a span of 18 bases.

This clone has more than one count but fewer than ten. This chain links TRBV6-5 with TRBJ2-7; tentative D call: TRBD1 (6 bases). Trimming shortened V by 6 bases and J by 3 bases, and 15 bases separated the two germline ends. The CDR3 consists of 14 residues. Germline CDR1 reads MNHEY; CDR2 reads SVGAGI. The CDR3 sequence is CASSRNTGIYEQYF. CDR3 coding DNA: TGTGCCAGCAGCCGCAACACAGGGATCTACGAGCAGTACTTC.

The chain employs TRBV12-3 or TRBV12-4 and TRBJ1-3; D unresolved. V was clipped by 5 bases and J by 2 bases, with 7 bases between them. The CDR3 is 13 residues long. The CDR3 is CASSLLPGNTIYF. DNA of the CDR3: TGTGCCAGCAGTCTATTACCTGGAAACACCATATATTTT.

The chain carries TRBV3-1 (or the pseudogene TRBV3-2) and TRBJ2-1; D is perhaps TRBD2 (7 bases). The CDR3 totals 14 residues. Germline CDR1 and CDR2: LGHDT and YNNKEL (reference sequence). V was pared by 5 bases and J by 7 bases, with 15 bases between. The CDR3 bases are TGTGCCAGCAGCAGGGGGGGGGTTGTTAATGAGCAGTTCTTC. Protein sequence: CASSRGGVVNEQFF.

The CDR3 region has the DNA TGCGCCAGCAGCTTCGTCAATGAGCAGTTCTTC. Translation gives CASSFVNEQFF. The genes are TRBV5-1 and TRBJ2-1, with D uncertain. The CDR3 length is 11 residues. The germline V gene has CDR1 SGHRS and CDR2 YFSETQ. Trimming removed 2 bases from V and 6 bases from J, with 3 bases in between.

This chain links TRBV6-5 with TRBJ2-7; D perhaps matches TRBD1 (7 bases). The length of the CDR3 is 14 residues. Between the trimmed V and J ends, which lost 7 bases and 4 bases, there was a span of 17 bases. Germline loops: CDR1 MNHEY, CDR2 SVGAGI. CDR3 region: CASIERPGGYEQYF. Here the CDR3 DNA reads TGTGCCAGCATCGAAAGGCCAGGGGGGTACGAGCAGTACTTC.

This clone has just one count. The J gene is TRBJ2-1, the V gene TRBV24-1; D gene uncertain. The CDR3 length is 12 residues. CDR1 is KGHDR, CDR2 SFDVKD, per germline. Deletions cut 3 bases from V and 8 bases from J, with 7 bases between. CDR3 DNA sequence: TGTGCCACCAGTGATAAGAGCGATGAGCAGTTCTTC. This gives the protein CATSDKSDEQFF.

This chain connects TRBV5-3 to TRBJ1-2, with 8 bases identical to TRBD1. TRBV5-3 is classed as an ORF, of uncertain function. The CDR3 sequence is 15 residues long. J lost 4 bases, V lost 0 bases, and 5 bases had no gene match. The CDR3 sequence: CARSLGGTGGYGYTF. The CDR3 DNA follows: TGTGCCAGAAGCTTGGGAGGGACAGGCGGCTATGGCTACACCTTC.

The CDR3 sequence: CASSWERGRDNEQFF. The CDR3 nucleotides are TGTGCCAGCAGCTGGGAGCGGGGGAGGGACAATGAGCAGTTCTTC. This chain uses TRBV7-9 with TRBJ2-1; 8 nucleotides align to TRBD2. V dropped 4 bases and J dropped 5; count of bases not matched to a gene: 7. Germline V gives CDR1 SEHNR, CDR2 FQNEAQ (reference sequence). This CDR3 has 15 residues.

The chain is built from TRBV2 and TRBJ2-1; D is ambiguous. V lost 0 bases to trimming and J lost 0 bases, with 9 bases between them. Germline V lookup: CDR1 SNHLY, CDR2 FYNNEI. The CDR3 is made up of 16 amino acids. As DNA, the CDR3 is TGTGCCAGCAGTGAAGCTCAGACGGGCTCCTACAATGAGCAGTTCTTC. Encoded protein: CASSEAQTGSYNEQFF.

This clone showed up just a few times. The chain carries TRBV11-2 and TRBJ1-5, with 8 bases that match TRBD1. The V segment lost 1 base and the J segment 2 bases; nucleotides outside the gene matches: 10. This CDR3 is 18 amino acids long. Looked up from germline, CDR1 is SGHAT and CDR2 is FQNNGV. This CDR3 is CASSLGQGAVWGNQPQHF. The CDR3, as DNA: TGTGCCAGCAGCTTAGGGCAGGGGGCGGTTTGGGGCAATCAGCCCCAGCATTTT.

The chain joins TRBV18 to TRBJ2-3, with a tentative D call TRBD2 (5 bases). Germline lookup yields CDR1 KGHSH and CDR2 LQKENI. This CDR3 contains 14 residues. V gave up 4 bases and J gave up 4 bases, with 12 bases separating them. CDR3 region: CASSQNIGADTQYF. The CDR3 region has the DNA TGTGCCAGCTCACAAAACATCGGGGCAGATACGCAGTATTTT.

CDR3 in amino acids: CSVAGGPDTQYF. CDR3 sequence (DNA): TGCAGCGTTGCAGGGGGCCCAGATACGCAGTATTTT. The chain employs TRBV29-1 and TRBJ2-3, with TRBD1 matching over 8 bases. The CDR3 runs to 12 residues. The J segment lost 4 bases and the V segment lost 4 bases, leaving 1 base of the junction unmatched. Germline-derived CDR1 and CDR2 are SQVTM and ANQGSEA.

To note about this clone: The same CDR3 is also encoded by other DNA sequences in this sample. DNA for the CDR3: TGTGCCAGCAGTGTTCCAGCCTACGAGCAGTACTTC. As protein: CASSVPAYEQYF. The chain carries TRBV2 and TRBJ2-7; D call uncertain. The CDR3 covers 12 residues. Germline V CDR1 and CDR2: SNHLY, FYNNEI. V lost 4 bases, J lost 2 bases, and 6 bases lay in between.

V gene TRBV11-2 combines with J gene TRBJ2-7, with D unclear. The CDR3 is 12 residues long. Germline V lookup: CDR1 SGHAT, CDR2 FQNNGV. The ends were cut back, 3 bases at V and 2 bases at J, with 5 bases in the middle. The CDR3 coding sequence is TGTGCCAGCAGCTTTCTAGCCTACGAGCAGTACTTC. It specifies CASSFLAYEQYF.

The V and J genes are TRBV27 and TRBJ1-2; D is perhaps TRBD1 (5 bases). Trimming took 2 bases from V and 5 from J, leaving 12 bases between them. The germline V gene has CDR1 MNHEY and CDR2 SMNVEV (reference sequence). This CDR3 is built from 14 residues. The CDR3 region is CASSLTVRAYGYTF. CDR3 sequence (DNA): TGTGCCAGCAGTTTAACCGTCAGGGCGTATGGCTACACCTTC.

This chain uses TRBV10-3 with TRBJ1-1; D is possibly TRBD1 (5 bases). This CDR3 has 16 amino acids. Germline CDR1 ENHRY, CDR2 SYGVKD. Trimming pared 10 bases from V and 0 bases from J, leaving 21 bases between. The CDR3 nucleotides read TGTGCCACCATCGCCAGGCTCGACAGCTTGAACACTGAAGCTTTCTTT. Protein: CATIARLDSLNTEAFF.

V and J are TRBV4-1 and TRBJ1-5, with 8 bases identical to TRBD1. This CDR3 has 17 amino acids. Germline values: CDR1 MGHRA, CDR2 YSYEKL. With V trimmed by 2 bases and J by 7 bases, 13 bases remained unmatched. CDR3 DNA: TGCGCCAGCAGCCAACCCTTTCTTCAGGGGGCTAGGCAGCCCCAGCATTTT. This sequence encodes CASSQPFLQGARQPQHF.